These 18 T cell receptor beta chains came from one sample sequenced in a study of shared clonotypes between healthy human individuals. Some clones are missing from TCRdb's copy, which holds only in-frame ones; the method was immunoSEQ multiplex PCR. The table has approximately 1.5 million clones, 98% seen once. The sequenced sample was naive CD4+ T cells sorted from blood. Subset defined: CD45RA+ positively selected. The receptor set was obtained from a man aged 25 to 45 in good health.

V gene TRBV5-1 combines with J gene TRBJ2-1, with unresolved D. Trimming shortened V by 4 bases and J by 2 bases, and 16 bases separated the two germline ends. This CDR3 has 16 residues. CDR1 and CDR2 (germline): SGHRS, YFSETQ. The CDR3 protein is CASSPFPPRPYNEQFF. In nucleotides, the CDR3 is TGCGCCAGCAGCCCATTTCCCCCAAGACCCTACAATGAGCAGTTCTTC.

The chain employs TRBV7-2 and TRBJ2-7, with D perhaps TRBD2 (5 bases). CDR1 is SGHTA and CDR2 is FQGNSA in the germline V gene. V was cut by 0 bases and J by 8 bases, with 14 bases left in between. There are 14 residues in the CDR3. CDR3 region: CASSLAGSEGKQYF. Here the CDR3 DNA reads TGTGCCAGCAGCTTAGCGGGGTCTGAGGGAAAGCAGTACTTC.

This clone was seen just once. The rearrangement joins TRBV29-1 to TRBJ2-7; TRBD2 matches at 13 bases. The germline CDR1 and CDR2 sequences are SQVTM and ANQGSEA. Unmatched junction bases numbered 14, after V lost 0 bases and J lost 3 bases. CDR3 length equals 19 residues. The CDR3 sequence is CSVEDDGLAGVGRGYEQYF. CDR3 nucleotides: TGCAGCGTTGAAGATGACGGACTAGCGGGAGTAGGTAGGGGCTACGAGCAGTACTTC.

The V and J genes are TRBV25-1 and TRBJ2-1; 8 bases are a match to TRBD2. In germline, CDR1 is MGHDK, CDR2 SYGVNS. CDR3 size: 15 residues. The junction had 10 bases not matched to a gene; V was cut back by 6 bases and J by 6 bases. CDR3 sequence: CASRATSDFANEQFF. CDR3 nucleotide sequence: TGTGCCAGCAGGGCGACTAGCGATTTCGCCAATGAGCAGTTCTTC.

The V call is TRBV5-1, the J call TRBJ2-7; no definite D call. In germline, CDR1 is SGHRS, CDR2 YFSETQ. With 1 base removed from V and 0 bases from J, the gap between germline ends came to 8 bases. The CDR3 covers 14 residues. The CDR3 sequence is CASSLLTDSYEQYF. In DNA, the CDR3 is TGCGCCAGCAGCTTGCTTACAGACTCCTACGAGCAGTACTTC.

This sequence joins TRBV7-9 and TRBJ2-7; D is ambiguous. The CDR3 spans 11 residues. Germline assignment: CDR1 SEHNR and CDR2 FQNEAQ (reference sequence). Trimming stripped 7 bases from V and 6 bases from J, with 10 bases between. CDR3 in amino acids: CASIQGGEQYF. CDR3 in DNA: TGTGCCAGCATCCAAGGCGGCGAGCAGTACTTC.

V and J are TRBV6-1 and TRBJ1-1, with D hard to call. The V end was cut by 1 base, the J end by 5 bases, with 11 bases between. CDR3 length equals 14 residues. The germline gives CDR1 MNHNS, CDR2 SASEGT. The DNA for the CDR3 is TGTGCCAGCAGTGAAGTTGGTTGGAGGACTGAAGCTTTCTTT. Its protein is CASSEVGWRTEAFF.

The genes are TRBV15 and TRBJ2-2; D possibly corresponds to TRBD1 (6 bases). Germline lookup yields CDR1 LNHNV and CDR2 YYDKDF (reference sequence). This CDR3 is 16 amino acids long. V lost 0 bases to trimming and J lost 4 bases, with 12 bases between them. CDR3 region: CATSRDWSGVTGELFF. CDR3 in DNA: TGTGCCACCAGCAGAGATTGGTCAGGGGTCACCGGGGAGCTGTTTTTT.

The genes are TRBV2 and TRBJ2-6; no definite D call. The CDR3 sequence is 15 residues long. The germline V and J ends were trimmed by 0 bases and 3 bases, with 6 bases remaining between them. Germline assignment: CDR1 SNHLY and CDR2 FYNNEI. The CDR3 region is CASSEALRGANVLTF. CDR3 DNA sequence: TGTGCCAGCAGTGAAGCGCTTCGTGGGGCCAACGTCCTGACTTTC.

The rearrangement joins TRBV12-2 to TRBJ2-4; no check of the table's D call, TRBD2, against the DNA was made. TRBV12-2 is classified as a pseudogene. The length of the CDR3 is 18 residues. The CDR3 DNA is TGTGCAAGTCGCTTACTGTCACCTACCCCCATAACCAAAAACATTCAGTACTTC. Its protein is CASRLLSPTPITKNIQYF.

The CDR3, as DNA: TGTGCCAGCAGCTTGGCCGGCGGGACTGACGGATTTGAAGCTTTCTTT. This encodes CASSLAGGTDGFEAFF. The chain couples TRBV5-5 to TRBJ1-1; D perhaps matches TRBD1 (5 bases). V was pared by 0 bases and J by 7 bases, with 19 bases between. Germline assignment: CDR1 SGHKS and CDR2 YYEKEE (reference sequence). The CDR3 is made up of 16 amino acids. Looking up the rest from reference TRBV5-5 and TRBJ1-1 gives the full variable domain: DAGVTQSPTHLIKTRGQQVTLRCSPISGHKSVSWYQQVLGQGPQFIFQYYEKEERGRGNFPDRFSARQFPNYSSELNVNALLLGDSALYLCASSLAGGTDGFEAFFGQGTRLTVV.

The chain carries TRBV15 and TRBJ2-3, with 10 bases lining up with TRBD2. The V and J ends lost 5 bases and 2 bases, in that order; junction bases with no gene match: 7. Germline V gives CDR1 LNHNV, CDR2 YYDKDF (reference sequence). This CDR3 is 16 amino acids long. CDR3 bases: TGTGCCACCAGCGGGGGGACTAGCGTCAACACAGATACGCAGTATTTT. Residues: CATSGGTSVNTDTQYF.

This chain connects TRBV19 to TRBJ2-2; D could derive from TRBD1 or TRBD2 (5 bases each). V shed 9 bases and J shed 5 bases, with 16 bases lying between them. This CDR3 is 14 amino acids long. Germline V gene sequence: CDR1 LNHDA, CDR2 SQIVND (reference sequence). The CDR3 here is CASRGTQKTGELFF. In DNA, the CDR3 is TGTGCCAGCCGAGGGACCCAGAAAACCGGGGAGCTGTTTTTT.

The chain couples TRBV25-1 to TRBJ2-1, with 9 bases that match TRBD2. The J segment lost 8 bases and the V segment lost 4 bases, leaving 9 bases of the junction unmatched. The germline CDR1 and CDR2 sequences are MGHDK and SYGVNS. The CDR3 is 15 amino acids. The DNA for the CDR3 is TGTGCCAGCAGTGGGTATAGCGGGAGAGTCCATGAGCAGTTCTTC. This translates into CASSGYSGRVHEQFF. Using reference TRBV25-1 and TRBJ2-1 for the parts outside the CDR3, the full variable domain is EADIYQTPRYLVIGTGKKITLECSQTMGHDKMYWYQQDPGMELHLIHYSYGVNSTEKGDLSSESTVSRIRTEHFPLTLESARPSHTSQYLCASSGYSGRVHEQFFGPGTRLTVL.

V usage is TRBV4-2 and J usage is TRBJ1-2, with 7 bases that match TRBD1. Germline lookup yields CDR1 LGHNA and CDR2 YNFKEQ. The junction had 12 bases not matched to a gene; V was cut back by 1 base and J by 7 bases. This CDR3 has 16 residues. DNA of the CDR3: TGTGCCAGCAGCCAAGTTCAGGGGGGCGGGTTAGGTGGCTACACCTTC. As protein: CASSQVQGGGLGGYTF.

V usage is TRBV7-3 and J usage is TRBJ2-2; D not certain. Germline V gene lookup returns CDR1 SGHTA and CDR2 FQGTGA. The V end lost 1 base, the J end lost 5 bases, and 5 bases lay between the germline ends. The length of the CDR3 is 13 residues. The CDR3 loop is CASSLKPTGELFF. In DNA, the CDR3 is TGTGCCAGCAGCTTAAAACCAACCGGGGAGCTGTTTTTT.

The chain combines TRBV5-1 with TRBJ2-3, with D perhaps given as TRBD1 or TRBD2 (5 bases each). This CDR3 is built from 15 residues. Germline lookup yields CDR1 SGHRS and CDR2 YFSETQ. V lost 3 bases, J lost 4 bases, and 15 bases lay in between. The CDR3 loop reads CASSSGRLAPDTQYF. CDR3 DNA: TGCGCCAGCAGCTCGGGACGTTTAGCCCCAGATACGCAGTATTTT.

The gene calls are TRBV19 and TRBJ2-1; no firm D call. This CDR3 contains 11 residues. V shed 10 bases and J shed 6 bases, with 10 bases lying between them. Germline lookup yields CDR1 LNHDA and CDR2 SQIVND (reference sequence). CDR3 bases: TGTGCCACCGCACAAGGCAATGAGCAGTTCTTC. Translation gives CATAQGNEQFF.